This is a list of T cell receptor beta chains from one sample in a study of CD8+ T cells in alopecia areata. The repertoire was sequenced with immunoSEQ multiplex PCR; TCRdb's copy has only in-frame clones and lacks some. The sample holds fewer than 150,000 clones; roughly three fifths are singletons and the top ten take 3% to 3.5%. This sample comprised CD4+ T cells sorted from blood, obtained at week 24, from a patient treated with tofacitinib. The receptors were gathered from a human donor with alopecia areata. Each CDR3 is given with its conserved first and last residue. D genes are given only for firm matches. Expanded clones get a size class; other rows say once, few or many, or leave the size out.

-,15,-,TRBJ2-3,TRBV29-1,CSVEIIGGSGDTQYF,TGCAGCGTTGAAATAATTGGTGGGAGTGGAGATACGCAGTATTTT
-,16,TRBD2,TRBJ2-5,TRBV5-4,CASSPRLAGGVETQYF,TGTGCCAGCAGTCCTCGACTAGCGGGGGGAGTTGAGACCCAGTACTTC
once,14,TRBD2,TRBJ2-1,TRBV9,CASSVGLAGARVFF,TGTGCCAGCAGCGTAGGTCTAGCGGGGGCCAGGGTGTTCTTC
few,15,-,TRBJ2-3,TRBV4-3,CASNLGGLGGGTQYF,TGCGCCAGCAACTTGGGAGGCCTAGGGGGGGGTACGCAGTATTTT
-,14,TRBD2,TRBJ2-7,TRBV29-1,CSVGLAGGPNEQYF,TGCAGCGTTGGGTTAGCGGGGGGGCCTAACGAGCAGTACTTC
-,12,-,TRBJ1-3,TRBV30,CARGSSGNTIYF,TGTGCCCGGGGGAGCTCTGGAAACACCATATATTTT
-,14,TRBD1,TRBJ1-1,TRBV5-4,CASSGGDRDTEAFF,TGTGCCAGCAGCGGAGGGGACAGGGATACTGAAGCTTTCTTT
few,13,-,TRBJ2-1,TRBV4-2,CASSPTFGGEQFF,TGTGCCAGCAGTCCGACCTTTGGTGGAGAGCAGTTCTTC
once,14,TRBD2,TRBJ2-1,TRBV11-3,CASSLEGLQPEQFF,TGTGCCAGCAGCTTAGAGGGACTACAACCCGAGCAGTTCTTC
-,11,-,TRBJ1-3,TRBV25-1,CASSEGNTIYF,TGTGCCAGCAGTGAGGGAAACACCATATATTTT
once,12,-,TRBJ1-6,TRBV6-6,CASLQYNSPLHF,TGTGCCAGCCTACAGTATAATTCACCCCTCCACTTT
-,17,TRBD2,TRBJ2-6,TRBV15,CATSRDFGGGKFGVLTF,TGTGCCACCAGCAGAGATTTCGGCGGGGGGAAATTCGGCGTCCTGACTTTC
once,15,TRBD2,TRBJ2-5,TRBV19,CATRTSGGARETQYF,TGTGCCACCAGGACTAGCGGGGGGGCGAGAGAGACCCAGTACTTC